This record looks at one T cell receptor (beta chain) sequence and its context. This record comes from a study of CD8 T cells in Susac syndrome. Reverse transcription used about 0.45 to 1 ug RNA and random hexamers. TCRdb independently ran MiXCR on the immunoSEQ multiplex PCR reads; one entry per CDR3 protein. The repertoire has 100,000 to 150,000 distinct CDR3 sequences, roughly 96% of them found once; the top ten carry roughly 0.13%. CD8+ and CD4+ T cells from blood underwent TCR beta sequencing. This CDR3 spans 16 amino acids. Germline CDR1 and CDR2: SEHNR and FQNEAQ (reference sequence). Unmatched junction bases numbered 5, after V lost 3 bases and J lost 0 bases.

This chain joins TRBV7-9 and TRBJ2-5; 9 bases align to TRBD2. This sequence was found in a human donor in good health. The source material was CD4+ T cells from PBMCs. CDR3 coding DNA: TGTGCCAGCAGCTTTTATAGCGGGGGAAACCAAGAGACCCAGTACTTC. Protein sequence: CASSFYSGGNQETQYF.